The rows below give T cell receptor beta chains drawn from one sample of a study of CD8 T cells in Susac syndrome. TCRdb processed the immunoSEQ multiplex PCR reads anew with MiXCR; each CDR3 protein has one entry. The sample comprises approximately 180,000 distinct CDR3 sequences, around 90% of which are singletons, and approximately 0.09% rests with the top ten. The sequencing input was CD4+ T cells from PBMCs. Receptor source: a human donor with Susac syndrome. Each CDR3 is given with its conserved first and last residue. A D gene is named only where the DNA matches it firmly. Clone size is given for some rows only: seen once, a few or many times, or a class if the clone is expanded.

J	V	size	D	DNA	CDR3
TRBJ2-3	TRBV12-3/TRBV12-4	-	TRBD1	TGTGCCAGCAGCCCGGACAGGGTGAGCACAGATACGCAGTATTTT	CASSPDRVSTDTQYF
TRBJ2-7	TRBV7-2	-	-	TGTGCCAGCAGCTTAGCGGGAGGGGGAAACTACGAGCAGTACTTC	CASSLAGGGNYEQYF
TRBJ2-2	TRBV11-1	-	-	TGTGCCAGCAGTCCGACTAGGGTGATCACCGGGGAGCTGTTTTTT	CASSPTRVITGELFF
TRBJ2-3	TRBV5-4	-	-	TGTGCCAGCAGCTTACAGGGTTATGGCACAGATACGCAGTATTTT	CASSLQGYGTDTQYF
TRBJ2-4	TRBV7-9	-	TRBD2	TGTGCCAGCAGCTTAAGCGGGACCGAAAAGATAGCCAAAAACATTCAGTACTTC	CASSLSGTEKIAKNIQYF
TRBJ2-7	TRBV12-3/TRBV12-4	-	-	TGTGCCAGCAGTTTACGGATCTCCTACGAGCAGTACTTC	CASSLRISYEQYF
TRBJ1-1	TRBV12-3/TRBV12-4	-	-	TGTGCCAGCAGTTCCAATAGTATGAACACTGAAGCTTTCTTT	CASSSNSMNTEAFF
TRBJ2-5	TRBV2	-	-	TGTGCCAGCAGTGATTTTGCGACGGTAATCCAAGAGACCCAGTACTTC	CASSDFATVIQETQYF
TRBJ1-1	TRBV7-9	-	-	TGTGCCAGCAGCCTACAACGAGAGAGCACTGAAGCTTTCTTT	CASSLQRESTEAFF
TRBJ1-3	TRBV12-3/TRBV12-4	-	-	TGTGCCAGCGGGGGGGGAAGCTCTGGAAACACCATATATTTT	CASGGGSSGNTIYF
TRBJ1-6	TRBV7-9	once	-	TGTGCCAGCAGCTTGGATATCGGGACACCTAATTCACCCCTCCACTTT	CASSLDIGTPNSPLHF
TRBJ1-2	TRBV6-1	-	TRBD1	TGTGCCAGCAGCGCCTCCGGGACAGGGATCTATGGCTACACCTTC	CASSASGTGIYGYTF
TRBJ2-2	TRBV6-2/TRBV6-3	few	-	TGTGCCAGCAGTTACTCGGGGCCAGACACCGGGGAGCTGTTTTTT	CASSYSGPDTGELFF
TRBJ2-5	TRBV5-1	-	TRBD2	TGCGCCAGCAGCCCCGGGACTAGCGGGGGACAAGAGACCCAGTACTTC	CASSPGTSGGQETQYF
TRBJ2-1	TRBV5-1	-	TRBD1	TGCGCCAGCAGCTCCTACAGGGGGCACTCCAATGAGCAGTTCTTC	CASSSYRGHSNEQFF
TRBJ2-7	TRBV28	-	-	TGTGCCAGCAGTTTAGGAGGAGGGCTGGGCGAGCAGTACTTC	CASSLGGGLGEQYF
TRBJ2-7	TRBV7-2	-	-	TGTGCCAGCAGCTCCCGGGGAGGATACGAGCAGTACTTC	CASSSRGGYEQYF
TRBJ2-5	TRBV5-1	-	-	TGTGCCAGCAGCTTAACCGGCCGGGAGACCCAGTACTTC	CASSLTGRETQYF
TRBJ1-4	TRBV12-3/TRBV12-4	-	-	TGTGCCAGCAGTTTATACGGGGCAACTAATGAAAAACTGTTTTTT	CASSLYGATNEKLFF
TRBJ1-5	TRBV24-1	-	-	TGTGCCACCAGTGCCCAGGGGCCAACGCCCCAGCATTTT	CATSAQGPTPQHF
TRBJ1-1	TRBV20-1	-	-	TGCAGTGCTAGGGTCTCCAGATTTTTACCTGAAGCTTTCTTT	CSARVSRFLPEAFF
TRBJ1-5	TRBV12-3/TRBV12-4	-	-	TGTGCCAGCAGTCCCGCTAATAGCAATCAGCCCCAGCATTTT	CASSPANSNQPQHF
TRBJ2-3	TRBV7-2	-	TRBD2	TGTGCCAGCAGCCTGCAAATAGCGGGAGGGCCTACAGATACGCAGTATTTT	CASSLQIAGGPTDTQYF
TRBJ2-7	TRBV21-1	-	-	TGTGCCAGCTGTCTGGGACTAGCGGGAGAGTCCTACGAGCAGTACTTC	CASCLGLAGESYEQYF
TRBJ2-7	TRBV5-4	once	TRBD1	TGTGCCAGCAGCTTGGGGGACAGGGTATCCGAGCAGTACTTC	CASSLGDRVSEQYF
TRBJ1-5	TRBV7-2	-	TRBD1	TGTGCCAGCAGCTTAGGGACAGGGCTGAGTCAGCCCCAGCATTTT	CASSLGTGLSQPQHF
TRBJ1-5	TRBV19	-	-	TGTGCCAGTAGTATAGTGGGGCCCCAGCCCCAGCATTTT	CASSIVGPQPQHF
TRBJ1-6	TRBV18	-	TRBD1	TGTGCCAGCTCACCACTGGGACAGGGAAATACACCCCTCCACTTT	CASSPLGQGNTPLHF
TRBJ1-4	TRBV11-2	-	-	TGTGCCAGCAGCCCGACTGGCGTGGAAAAACTGTTTTTT	CASSPTGVEKLFF
TRBJ1-6	TRBV6-5	-	-	TGTGCCAGCACGTCCCGCGGGGGTAATTCACCCCTCCACTTT	CASTSRGGNSPLHF
TRBJ2-7	TRBV3-1	once	-	TGTGCCAGCAGCCAAGATTGGAGAGGGGTAGGGCAGTACTTC	CASSQDWRGVGQYF
TRBJ2-7	TRBV6-5	-	TRBD2	TGTGCCAGCAGTTACTCCGGACTAGACTCCTACGAGCAGTACTTC	CASSYSGLDSYEQYF
TRBJ2-5	TRBV6-1	few	-	TGTGCCAGCAGTGCCTTCAAGGGGGGTCAGGGGAGAGAGACCCAGTACTTC	CASSAFKGGQGRETQYF
TRBJ2-3	TRBV6-5	-	-	TGTGCCAGCAGCGTGCTAGGGGATACGCAGTATTTT	CASSVLGDTQYF
TRBJ1-2	TRBV28	few	TRBD1	TGTGCCAGCCGAGAACAGGGGGCCTATGGCTACACCTTC	CASREQGAYGYTF
TRBJ1-2	TRBV20-1	-	TRBD1	TGCAGTGCTAGTGGGACAGGGGATCGTGGCTACACCTTC	CSASGTGDRGYTF
TRBJ2-5	TRBV7-9	few	-	TGTGCCGTCCGGGAGACCCAGTACTTC	CAVRETQYF
TRBJ2-2	TRBV6-1	once	-	TGTGTTACTAATGTCGGGGGGCACACCGGGGAGCTGTTTTTT	CVTNVGGHTGELFF
TRBJ1-1	TRBV6-6	-	-	TGTGCCAGCAGTCCCACCGACCCGCCTGAAGCTTTCTTT	CASSPTDPPEAFF
TRBJ2-5	TRBV5-1	-	-	TGCGCCAGCAGCTTGAACAGGGCAGAGACCCAGTACTTC	CASSLNRAETQYF
TRBJ2-3	TRBV5-4	-	TRBD2	TGTGCCAGCAGCTTGACCGGGGGGGATTTTAATACGCAGTATTTT	CASSLTGGDFNTQYF
TRBJ2-1	TRBV9	-	-	TGTGCCAGCAGCGTAGCCCCGGACAGGAGGGGATGGAATGAGCAGTTCTTC	CASSVAPDRRGWNEQFF
TRBJ2-3	TRBV5-1	-	-	TGCGCCAGCATCCTGGAAGGGCGGGGCACAGATACGCAGTATTTT	CASILEGRGTDTQYF
TRBJ1-4	TRBV19	-	-	TGTGCCAGTAATGTGGGGGCAGATGAAAAACTGTTTTTT	CASNVGADEKLFF
TRBJ1-6	TRBV6-1	-	TRBD1	TGTGCCAGCATTCTATCCGGGACAGATGGTTCACCCCTCCACTTT	CASILSGTDGSPLHF
TRBJ2-1	TRBV25-1	-	TRBD2	TGTGCCAGCTTAAGCGGGGCCTACAATGAGCAGTTCTTC	CASLSGAYNEQFF
TRBJ2-7	TRBV20-1	-	TRBD2	TGCAGTGCTAGAGTTGGCGGTAGCGGGAACTACGAGCAGTACTTC	CSARVGGSGNYEQYF
TRBJ1-5	TRBV12-3/TRBV12-4	-	-	TGTGCCAGCAGTTTAGGGGGAAACAATCAGCCCCAGCATTTT	CASSLGGNNQPQHF
TRBJ2-3	TRBV6-1	-	TRBD2	TGTGCCAGCAGTGCCAAAACCAGCGGGAGTCAGTATACGCAGTATTTT	CASSAKTSGSQYTQYF
TRBJ2-7	TRBV5-1	few	-	TGCGCCAGCAGCCCGAGACAGTCTCGCTCCTACGAGCAGTACTTC	CASSPRQSRSYEQYF
TRBJ2-7	TRBV29-1	few	-	TGCAGCGTTGCGGACAGTTCCTACGAGCAGTATTTC	CSVADSSYEQYF